Many counts were recorded for the clone carrying this TCR beta chain. These data originate in a study of molecular identifiers for immune sequencing clone quantification. Input for naive CD8 libraries was roughly 17,000 to 1,100,000 sorted cells; the RNA fraction used was 10%, 30% or 50%. The authors gated naive CD8 T cells as CD8+CD4-CCR7+CD45RA+ for sorting. One entry per CDR3 protein, called by TCRdb with MiXCR from the PCR reads. The table has 75,000 to 95,000 distinct CDR3 sequences, 20% to 30% seen once. In germline, CDR1 is SGHRS, CDR2 YFSETQ. This CDR3 has 16 amino acids. The V gene end was trimmed by 4 bases and the J gene end by 3 bases; junction bases not matched to a gene: 9.

The J gene is TRBJ2-3, the V gene TRBV5-1, with 9 bases that match TRBD1. The sequence was collected from a human donor in good health. Some libraries in this study had Jurkat cell RNA spiked in. The sample taken for sequencing was naive CD8+ T cells from blood, with Jurkat cell RNA spiked in. As to subset: FACS-sorted CD8+CD4-CCR7+CD45RA+ naive T cells. In nucleotides, the CDR3 is TGCGCCAGCAGCCCATATCCGGGACAGGGAACAGATACGCAGTATTTT. The encoded protein is CASSPYPGQGTDTQYF.